This is a list of T cell receptor beta chains from one sample in a study of cytomegalovirus exposure and HLA in healthy donors. TCRdb's table, derived via immunoSEQ multiplex PCR, lists solely in-frame clones and lacks some. This sample carries about 160,000 clones, approximately 82% of them seen once, and the ten largest clones take 5% to 7.5%. Sequencing was performed on PBMCs. All receptors come from a man aged 50-59 years in good health and CMV-seropositive. Each CDR3 is given with its conserved first and last residue. Fields, in order: V gene, J gene, clone size, D gene, CDR3 DNA, CDR3 protein. A D gene is named only where the DNA matches it firmly. Clone size is given for some rows only: seen once, a few or many times, or a class if the clone is expanded.

v_call: TRBV5-1
j_call: TRBJ1-2
clone_size: NA
d_call: TRBD1
cdr3_nt: TGCGCCAGCCGTTCCTCGATTACAGGGGGCGGCTATGGCTACACCTTC
cdr3_aa: CASRSSITGGGYGYTF

v_call: TRBV5-5
j_call: TRBJ2-1
clone_size: NA
d_call: NA
cdr3_nt: TGTGCCAGCAGCTTGCTAGCCGAGTACAATGAGCAGTTCTTC
cdr3_aa: CASSLLAEYNEQFF

v_call: TRBV9
j_call: TRBJ2-1
clone_size: NA
d_call: TRBD2
cdr3_nt: TGTGCCAGCAGCGCGGGACTAGCGGGGTACAATGAGCAGTTCTTC
cdr3_aa: CASSAGLAGYNEQFF

v_call: TRBV18
j_call: TRBJ2-5
clone_size: NA
d_call: NA
cdr3_nt: TGTGCCAGCTCGGCCCAAGAGACCCAGTACTTC
cdr3_aa: CASSAQETQYF

v_call: TRBV7-9
j_call: TRBJ1-1
clone_size: NA
d_call: NA
cdr3_nt: TGTGCCAGCAGCCCCGACGGACAGTTCAGGGAAGCTTTCTTT
cdr3_aa: CASSPDGQFREAFF

v_call: TRBV5-4
j_call: TRBJ2-1
clone_size: few
d_call: NA
cdr3_nt: TGTGCCAGCAGCTTGGTAGCCAGGGGAAACAATGAGCAGTTCTTC
cdr3_aa: CASSLVARGNNEQFF

v_call: TRBV10-2
j_call: TRBJ1-6
clone_size: NA
d_call: NA
cdr3_nt: TGCGCCAGCAGTGAAGGGGCGGGATATAATTCACCCCTCCACTTT
cdr3_aa: CASSEGAGYNSPLHF

v_call: TRBV19
j_call: TRBJ1-2
clone_size: NA
d_call: TRBD1
cdr3_nt: TGTGCCAGTAGTAGGGGACAGGGCTTTGCCTATGGCTACACCTTC
cdr3_aa: CASSRGQGFAYGYTF

v_call: TRBV5-1
j_call: TRBJ2-4
clone_size: NA
d_call: NA
cdr3_nt: TGCGCCAGCAGCCCGACGACAGATGGTTCAAACATTCAGTACTTC
cdr3_aa: CASSPTTDGSNIQYF

v_call: TRBV5-1
j_call: TRBJ1-1
clone_size: NA
d_call: TRBD1
cdr3_nt: TGCGCCAGCAGCTCCCGACAGGGGGCGCGAACTGAAGCTTTCTTT
cdr3_aa: CASSSRQGARTEAFF

v_call: TRBV28
j_call: TRBJ2-1
clone_size: NA
d_call: TRBD2
cdr3_nt: TGTGCCAGCAGTTTCCCGGGCGGGAGCTCCTACAATGAGCAGTTCTTC
cdr3_aa: CASSFPGGSSYNEQFF

v_call: TRBV27
j_call: TRBJ1-1
clone_size: few
d_call: NA
cdr3_nt: TGTGCCAGCAGTTTAGTTAGTCGGGGGAATACTGAAGCTTTCTTT
cdr3_aa: CASSLVSRGNTEAFF

v_call: TRBV2
j_call: TRBJ1-5
clone_size: NA
d_call: TRBD1
cdr3_nt: TGTGCCAGCAGTACCCTACGGACAGGGAAGTTCAATCAGCCCCAGCATTTT
cdr3_aa: CASSTLRTGKFNQPQHF

v_call: TRBV2
j_call: TRBJ2-7
clone_size: NA
d_call: TRBD1
cdr3_nt: TGTGCCAGCAGTGCTGGGACAGGGATCTCCTACGAGCAGTACTTC
cdr3_aa: CASSAGTGISYEQYF

v_call: TRBV9
j_call: TRBJ2-1
clone_size: NA
d_call: TRBD2
cdr3_nt: TGTGCCAGCAGCTCAACGGGGACTAGCCTCGATGAGCAGTTCTTC
cdr3_aa: CASSSTGTSLDEQFF

v_call: TRBV19
j_call: TRBJ2-1
clone_size: NA
d_call: TRBD2
cdr3_nt: TGTGCCAGTAGTATAGGGACTAGCGGAGTCAATGAGCAGTTCTTC
cdr3_aa: CASSIGTSGVNEQFF

v_call: TRBV6-5
j_call: TRBJ1-2
clone_size: few
d_call: TRBD1
cdr3_nt: TGTGCCAGCAGCCCTGACAGGGGAATTGGCTACACCTTC
cdr3_aa: CASSPDRGIGYTF

v_call: TRBV27
j_call: TRBJ2-7
clone_size: NA
d_call: NA
cdr3_nt: TGTGCCAGCAGTTTCTCTGCGGCCTCCTACGAGCAGTACTTC
cdr3_aa: CASSFSAASYEQYF

v_call: TRBV16
j_call: TRBJ2-5
clone_size: NA
d_call: NA
cdr3_nt: TGTGCCAGCAGCAGGGACTTCCAAGAGACCCAGTACTTC
cdr3_aa: CASSRDFQETQYF

v_call: TRBV6-5
j_call: TRBJ1-1
clone_size: NA
d_call: NA
cdr3_nt: TGTGCCAGCAGCCTCGGGGGGCAGAACACTGAAGCTTTCTTT
cdr3_aa: CASSLGGQNTEAFF

v_call: TRBV7-9
j_call: TRBJ1-1
clone_size: NA
d_call: TRBD1
cdr3_nt: TGTGCCAGCAGTTCATCCGGGACAGGTCAAAACGCTGAAGCTTTCTTT
cdr3_aa: CASSSSGTGQNAEAFF

v_call: TRBV7-9
j_call: TRBJ2-3
clone_size: NA
d_call: NA
cdr3_nt: TGTGCCAGCAGCTCGAGAGCAGGGCAAGATACGCAGTATTTT
cdr3_aa: CASSSRAGQDTQYF

v_call: TRBV1
j_call: TRBJ2-7
clone_size: once
d_call: NA
cdr3_nt: TGCACCAGCCACCTGCGGGACTTCGACTACGAGCAGTACTTC
cdr3_aa: CTSHLRDFDYEQYF

v_call: TRBV5-5
j_call: TRBJ2-5
clone_size: once
d_call: TRBD2
cdr3_nt: TGTGCCAGCAGCTTATTAGGTACTAGCGGGAGCTTCGGTTCTGAGACCCAGTACTTC
cdr3_aa: CASSLLGTSGSFGSETQYF

v_call: TRBV19
j_call: TRBJ2-5
clone_size: few
d_call: TRBD2
cdr3_nt: TGTGCCAGTAGTATAGGGGGGGGGACTGACCAGTACTTC
cdr3_aa: CASSIGGGTDQYF

v_call: TRBV7-2
j_call: TRBJ1-2
clone_size: NA
d_call: NA
cdr3_nt: TGTGCCAGCAGCTCTAACAGGGTTGGCTACACCTTC
cdr3_aa: CASSSNRVGYTF